The TCR beta chain under discussion was sequenced for a study of cytotoxic CD8 clonotypes in ibrutinib-treated CLL. Study-wide context: Among responders, roughly 24 were partial and 2 complete; after median roughly 68 months, about 15 stayed remitted and 12 progressed. Response sampling came at median roughly 11 months of treatment, ranging roughly 6 to 36 months.

Sequencing was performed with immunoSEQ multiplex PCR; in TCRdb, only in-frame clones are kept and a portion is missing. The sample records around 310,000 clones, roughly 80% being singletons. Study-wide findings and caveats: Clonality was elevated at ibrutinib response and had returned toward baseline at progression.

Trimming took 2 bases from V and 8 from J, leaving 18 bases between them. CDR3 length: 15 amino acids. Looked up from germline, CDR1 is MNHEY and CDR2 is SVGAGI. Remarks on this clone: What it recognizes is unknown.

Sequencing used PBMCs, obtained before ibrutinib treatment. This chain links TRBV6-5 with TRBJ1-2; perhaps TRBD1 as D (5 bases). The origin of this receptor is a human donor with chronic lymphocytic leukemia. The CDR3 sequence is CASSYVRDAPGGYTF. CDR3 bases: TGTGCCAGCAGTTACGTGAGGGACGCACCTGGGGGCTACACCTTC.